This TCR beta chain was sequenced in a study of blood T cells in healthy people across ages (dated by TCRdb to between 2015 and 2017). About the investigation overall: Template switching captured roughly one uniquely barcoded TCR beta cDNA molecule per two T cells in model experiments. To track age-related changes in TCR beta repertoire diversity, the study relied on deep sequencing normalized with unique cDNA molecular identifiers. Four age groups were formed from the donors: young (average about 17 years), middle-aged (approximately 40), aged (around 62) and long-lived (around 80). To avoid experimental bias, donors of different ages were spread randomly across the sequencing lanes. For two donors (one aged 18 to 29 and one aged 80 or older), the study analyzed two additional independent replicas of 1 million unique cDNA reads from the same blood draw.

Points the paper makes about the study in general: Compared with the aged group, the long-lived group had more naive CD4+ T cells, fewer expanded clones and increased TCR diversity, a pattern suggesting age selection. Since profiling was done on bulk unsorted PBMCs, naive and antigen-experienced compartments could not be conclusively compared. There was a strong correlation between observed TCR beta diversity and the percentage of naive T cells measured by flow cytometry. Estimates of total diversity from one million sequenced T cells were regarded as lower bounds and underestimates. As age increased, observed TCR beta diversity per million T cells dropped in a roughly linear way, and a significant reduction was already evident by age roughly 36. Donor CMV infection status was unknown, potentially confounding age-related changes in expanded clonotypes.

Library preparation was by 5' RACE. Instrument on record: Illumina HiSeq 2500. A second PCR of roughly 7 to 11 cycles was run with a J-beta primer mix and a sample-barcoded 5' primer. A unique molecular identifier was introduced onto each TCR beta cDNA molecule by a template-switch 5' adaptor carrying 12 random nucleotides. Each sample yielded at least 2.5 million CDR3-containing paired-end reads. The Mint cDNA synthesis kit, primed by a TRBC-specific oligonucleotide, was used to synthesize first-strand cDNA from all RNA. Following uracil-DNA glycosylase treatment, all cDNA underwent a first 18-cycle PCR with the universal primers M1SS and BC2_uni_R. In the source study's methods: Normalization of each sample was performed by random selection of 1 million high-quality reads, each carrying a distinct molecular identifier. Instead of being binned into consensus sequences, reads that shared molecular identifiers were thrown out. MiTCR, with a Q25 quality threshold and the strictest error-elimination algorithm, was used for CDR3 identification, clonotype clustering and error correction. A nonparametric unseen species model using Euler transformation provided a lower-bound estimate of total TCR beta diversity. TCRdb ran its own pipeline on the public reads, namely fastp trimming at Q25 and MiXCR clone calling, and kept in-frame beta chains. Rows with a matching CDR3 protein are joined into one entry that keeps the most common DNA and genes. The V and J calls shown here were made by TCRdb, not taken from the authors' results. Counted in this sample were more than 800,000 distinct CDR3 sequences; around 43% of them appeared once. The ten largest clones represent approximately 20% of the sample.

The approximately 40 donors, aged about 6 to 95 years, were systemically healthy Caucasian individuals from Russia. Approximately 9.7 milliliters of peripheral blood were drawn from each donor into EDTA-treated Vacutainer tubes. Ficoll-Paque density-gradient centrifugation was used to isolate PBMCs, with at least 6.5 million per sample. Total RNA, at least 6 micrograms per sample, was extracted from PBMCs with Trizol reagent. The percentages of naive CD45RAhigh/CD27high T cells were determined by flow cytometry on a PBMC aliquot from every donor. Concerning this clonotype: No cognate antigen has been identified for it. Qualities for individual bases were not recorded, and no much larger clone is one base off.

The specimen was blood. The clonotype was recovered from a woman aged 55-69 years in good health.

The DNA sequence reads TGTGCCAGCAGGAGGGAGGCGGCGAACACTGAAGCTTTCTTT. This encodes CASRREAANTEAFF. The V gene is TRBV27 and the J gene is TRBJ1-1, with the identity of the D gene unclear. Looking up the germline V gene (reference sequence) yields CDR1 MNHEY and CDR2 SMNVEV. The CDR3 runs 14 residues from the cysteine to the phenylalanine. CDR3 DNA is the only sequence kept; it has 42 bases, read in frame from the first base. Trimming at the junction amounts to 6 bases on V and 1 base on J, and the germline ends lie 12 bases apart.